This T cell receptor beta chain was observed in a study of shared clonotypes between healthy human individuals. The split of CD4+ cells yielded CD45RA+ naive and CD45RA-negative memory subsets. Study results and caveats: A handful of donors showed sharing of about 4.6% of naive CD4 clonotypes. Non-shared clonotypes had lower generation probabilities than clonotypes shared by all four sorted-subset donors.

Germline V lookup: CDR1 SGHAT, CDR2 FQNNGV. V lost 7 bases to trimming and J lost 1 base; unmatched junction nucleotides: 3. The length of the CDR3 is 14 residues. Remarks on this clone: The target antigen is unknown.

Repertoires were generated with immunoSEQ multiplex PCR, while TCRdb's copy carries only in-frame clones and drops some. The data contain 2 million to 2.5 million clones, under 97% of them singletons. The specimen was naive CD4+ T cells sorted from blood. The subset denotes: CD45RA+ positively selected. This chain links TRBV11-2 with TRBJ2-2, with TRBD2 matching 7 bases. The TCR comes from a man younger than 30 in good health. CDR3 residues: CASTSSGNTGELFF. The DNA of the CDR3 is TGTGCCAGCACATCTAGCGGGAACACCGGGGAGCTGTTTTTT.